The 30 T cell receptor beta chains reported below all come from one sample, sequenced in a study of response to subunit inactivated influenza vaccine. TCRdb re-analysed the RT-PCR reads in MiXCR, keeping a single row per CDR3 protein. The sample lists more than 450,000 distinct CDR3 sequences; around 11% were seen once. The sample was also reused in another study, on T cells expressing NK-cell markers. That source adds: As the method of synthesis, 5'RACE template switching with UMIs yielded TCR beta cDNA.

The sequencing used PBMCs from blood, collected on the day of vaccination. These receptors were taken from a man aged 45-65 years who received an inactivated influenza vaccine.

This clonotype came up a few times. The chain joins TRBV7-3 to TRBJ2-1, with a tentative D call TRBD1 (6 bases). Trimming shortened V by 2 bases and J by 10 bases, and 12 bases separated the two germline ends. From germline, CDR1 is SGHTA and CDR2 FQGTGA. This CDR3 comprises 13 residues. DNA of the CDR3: TGTGCCAGCAGCTTAGGGACACAGGTAGAGCAGTTCTTC. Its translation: CASSLGTQVEQFF.

CDR3 sequence: CATSDSREGQPQHF. The CDR3 DNA is TGTGCCACCAGTGATTCCAGGGAGGGTCAGCCCCAGCATTTT. The rearrangement links TRBV24-1 to TRBJ1-5, with TRBD1 as a possible D gene (5 bases). Trimming pared 2 bases from V and 6 bases from J, leaving 10 bases between. The CDR3 contains 14 residues. The germline gives CDR1 KGHDR, CDR2 SFDVKD.

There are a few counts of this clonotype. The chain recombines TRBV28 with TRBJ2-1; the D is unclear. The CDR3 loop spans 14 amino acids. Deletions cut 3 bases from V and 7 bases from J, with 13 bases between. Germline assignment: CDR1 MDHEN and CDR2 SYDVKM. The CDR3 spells CASSLVRFMNEQFF. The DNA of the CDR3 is TGTGCCAGCAGTTTGGTTCGGTTCATGAATGAGCAGTTCTTC. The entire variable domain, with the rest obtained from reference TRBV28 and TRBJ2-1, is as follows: DVKVTQSSRYLVKRTGEKVFLECVQDMDHENMFWYRQDPGLGLRLIYFSYDVKMKEKGDIPEGYSVSREKKERFSLILESASTNQTSMYLCASSLVRFMNEQFFGPGTRLTVL.

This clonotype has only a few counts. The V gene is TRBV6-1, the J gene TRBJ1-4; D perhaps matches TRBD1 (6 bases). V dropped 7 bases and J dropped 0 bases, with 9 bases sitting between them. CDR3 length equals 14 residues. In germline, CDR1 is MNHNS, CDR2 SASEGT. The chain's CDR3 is CASKEGATNEKLFF. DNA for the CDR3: TGTGCCAGCAAGGAGGGGGCAACTAATGAAAAACTGTTTTTT.

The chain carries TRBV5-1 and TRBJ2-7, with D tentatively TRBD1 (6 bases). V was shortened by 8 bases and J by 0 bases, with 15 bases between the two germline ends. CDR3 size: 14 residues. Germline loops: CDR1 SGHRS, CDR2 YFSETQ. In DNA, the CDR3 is TGCGCCAGGGGAGTGGGACACCTCTCCTACGAGCAGTACTTC. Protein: CARGVGHLSYEQYF.

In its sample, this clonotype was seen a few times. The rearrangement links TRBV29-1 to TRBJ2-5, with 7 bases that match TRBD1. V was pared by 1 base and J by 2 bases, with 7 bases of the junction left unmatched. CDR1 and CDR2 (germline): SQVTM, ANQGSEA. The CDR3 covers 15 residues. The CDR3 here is CSVEGGRGQQETQYF. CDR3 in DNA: TGCAGCGTTGAAGGAGGAAGGGGACAGCAAGAGACCCAGTACTTC.

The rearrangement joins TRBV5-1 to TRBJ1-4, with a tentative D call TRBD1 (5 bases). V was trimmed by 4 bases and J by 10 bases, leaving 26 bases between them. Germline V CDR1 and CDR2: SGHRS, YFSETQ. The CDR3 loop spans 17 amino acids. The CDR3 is CASSPAGLPGREGKLFF. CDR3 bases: TGCGCCAGCAGCCCGGCAGGGCTGCCCGGACGGGAAGGAAAACTGTTTTTT.

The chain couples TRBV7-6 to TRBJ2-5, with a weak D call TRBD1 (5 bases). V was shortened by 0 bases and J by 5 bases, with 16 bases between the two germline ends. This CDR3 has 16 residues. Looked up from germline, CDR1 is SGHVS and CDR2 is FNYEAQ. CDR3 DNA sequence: TGTGCCAGCAGCTTAGCGCTGGTTAGGGGTGGCGAGACCCAGTACTTC. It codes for CASSLALVRGGETQYF.

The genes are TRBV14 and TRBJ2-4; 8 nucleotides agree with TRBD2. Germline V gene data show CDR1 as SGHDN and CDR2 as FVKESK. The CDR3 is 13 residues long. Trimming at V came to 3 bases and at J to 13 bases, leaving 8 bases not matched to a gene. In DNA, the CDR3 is TGTGCCAGCAGCCAGGGTGCCGGGGGGGTCCAGTACTTC. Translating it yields CASSQGAGGVQYF.

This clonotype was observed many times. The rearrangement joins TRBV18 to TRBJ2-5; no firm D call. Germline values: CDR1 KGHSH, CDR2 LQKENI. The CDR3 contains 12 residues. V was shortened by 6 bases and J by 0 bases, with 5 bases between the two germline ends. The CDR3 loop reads CASSPNQETQYF. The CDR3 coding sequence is TGTGCCAGCTCCCCTAACCAAGAGACCCAGTACTTC.

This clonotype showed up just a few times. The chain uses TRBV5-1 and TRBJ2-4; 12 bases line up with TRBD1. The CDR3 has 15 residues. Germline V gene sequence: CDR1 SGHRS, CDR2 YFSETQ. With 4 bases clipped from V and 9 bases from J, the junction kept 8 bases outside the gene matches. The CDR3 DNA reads TGCGCCAGCAGCACCGGGACAGGGGGCTTGGGCATTCAGTACTTC. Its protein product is CASSTGTGGLGIQYF.

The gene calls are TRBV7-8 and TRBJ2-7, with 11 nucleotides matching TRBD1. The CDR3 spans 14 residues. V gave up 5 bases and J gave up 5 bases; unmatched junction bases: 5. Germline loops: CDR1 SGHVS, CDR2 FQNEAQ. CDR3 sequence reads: CASSDPGQGDEQYF. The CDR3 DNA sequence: TGTGCCAGCAGCGACCCGGGACAGGGGGACGAGCAGTACTTC.

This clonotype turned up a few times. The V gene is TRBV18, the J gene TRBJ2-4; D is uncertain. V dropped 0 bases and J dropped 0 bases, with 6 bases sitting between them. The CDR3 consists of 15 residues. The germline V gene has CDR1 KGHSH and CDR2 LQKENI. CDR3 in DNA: TGTGCCAGCTCACCACCGGGCGTAGCCAAAAACATTCAGTACTTC. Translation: CASSPPGVAKNIQYF.

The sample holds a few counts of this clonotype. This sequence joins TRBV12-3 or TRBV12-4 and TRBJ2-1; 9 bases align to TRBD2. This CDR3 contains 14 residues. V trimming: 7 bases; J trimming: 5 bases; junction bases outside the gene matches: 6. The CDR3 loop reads CASTPLAGDNEQFF. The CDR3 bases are TGTGCCAGCACCCCACTAGCGGGTGACAATGAGCAGTTCTTC.

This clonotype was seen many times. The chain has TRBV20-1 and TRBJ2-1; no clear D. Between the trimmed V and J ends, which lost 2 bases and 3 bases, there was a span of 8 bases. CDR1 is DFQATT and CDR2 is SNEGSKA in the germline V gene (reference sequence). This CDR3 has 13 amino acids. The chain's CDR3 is CSARTRRYNEQFF. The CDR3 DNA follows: TGCAGTGCTAGAACCAGGCGCTACAATGAGCAGTTCTTC.

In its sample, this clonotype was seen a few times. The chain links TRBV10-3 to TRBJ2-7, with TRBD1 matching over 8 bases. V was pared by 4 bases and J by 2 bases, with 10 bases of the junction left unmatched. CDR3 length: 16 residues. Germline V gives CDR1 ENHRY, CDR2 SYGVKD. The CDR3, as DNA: TGTGCCATCAGTGGTGAATGGACAGGGTCTACCTACGAGCAGTACTTC. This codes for CAISGEWTGSTYEQYF.

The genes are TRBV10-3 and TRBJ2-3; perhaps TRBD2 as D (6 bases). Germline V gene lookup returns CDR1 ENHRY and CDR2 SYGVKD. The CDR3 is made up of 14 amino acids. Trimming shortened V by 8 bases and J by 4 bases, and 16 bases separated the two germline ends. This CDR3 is CAIGWGVRADTQYF. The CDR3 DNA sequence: TGTGCCATCGGGTGGGGGGTGAGGGCAGATACGCAGTATTTT.

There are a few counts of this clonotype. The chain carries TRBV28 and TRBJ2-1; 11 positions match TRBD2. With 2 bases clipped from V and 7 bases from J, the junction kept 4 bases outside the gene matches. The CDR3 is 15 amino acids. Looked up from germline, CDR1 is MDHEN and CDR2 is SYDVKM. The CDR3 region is CASSLIAGGRNEQFF. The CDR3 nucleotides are TGTGCCAGCAGTTTAATAGCGGGGGGGCGAAATGAGCAGTTCTTC.

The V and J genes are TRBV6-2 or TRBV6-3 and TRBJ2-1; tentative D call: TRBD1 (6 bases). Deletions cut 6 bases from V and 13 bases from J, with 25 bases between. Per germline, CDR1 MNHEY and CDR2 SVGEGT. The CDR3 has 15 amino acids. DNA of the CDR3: TGTGCCAGCAGCCAAGACAGCGGAGGACAGAGCATACAGTTCTTC. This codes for CASSQDSGGQSIQFF.

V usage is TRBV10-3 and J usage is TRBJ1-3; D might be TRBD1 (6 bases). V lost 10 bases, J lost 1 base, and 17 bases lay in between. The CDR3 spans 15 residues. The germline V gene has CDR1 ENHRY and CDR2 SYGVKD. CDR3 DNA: TGTGCCAACAGGCCGGACAGAAGTTCTGGAAACACCATATATTTT. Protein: CANRPDRSSGNTIYF.

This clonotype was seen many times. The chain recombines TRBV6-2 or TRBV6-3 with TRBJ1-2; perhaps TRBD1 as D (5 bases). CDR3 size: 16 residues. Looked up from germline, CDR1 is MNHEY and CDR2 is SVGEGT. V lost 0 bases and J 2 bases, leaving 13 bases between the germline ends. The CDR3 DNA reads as TGTGCCAGCAGTTACTCGAGGCAAAAGGGGAACTATGGCTACACCTTC. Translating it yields CASSYSRQKGNYGYTF.

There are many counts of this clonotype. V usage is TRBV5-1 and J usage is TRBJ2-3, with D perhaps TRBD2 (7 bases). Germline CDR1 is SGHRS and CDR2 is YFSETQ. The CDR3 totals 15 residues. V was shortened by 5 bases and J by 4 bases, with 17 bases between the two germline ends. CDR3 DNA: TGCGCCAGCAGAGCCTCGGGGGGCTTCGCAGATACGCAGTATTTT. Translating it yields CASRASGGFADTQYF.

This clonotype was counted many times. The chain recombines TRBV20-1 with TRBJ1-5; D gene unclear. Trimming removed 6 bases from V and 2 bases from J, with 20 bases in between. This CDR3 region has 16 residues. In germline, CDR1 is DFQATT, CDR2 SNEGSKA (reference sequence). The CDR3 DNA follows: TGCAGTGCGACCCCGGGCCCTTTTTTGGGCAATCAGCCCCAGCATTTT. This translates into CSATPGPFLGNQPQHF.

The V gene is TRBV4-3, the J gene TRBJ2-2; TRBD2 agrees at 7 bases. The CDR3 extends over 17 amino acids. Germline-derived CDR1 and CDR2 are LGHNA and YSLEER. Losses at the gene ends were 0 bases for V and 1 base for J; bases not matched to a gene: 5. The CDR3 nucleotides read TGCGCCAGCAGCCAAGATTTGGGAGGGCAGAACACCGGGGAGCTGTTTTTT. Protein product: CASSQDLGGQNTGELFF.

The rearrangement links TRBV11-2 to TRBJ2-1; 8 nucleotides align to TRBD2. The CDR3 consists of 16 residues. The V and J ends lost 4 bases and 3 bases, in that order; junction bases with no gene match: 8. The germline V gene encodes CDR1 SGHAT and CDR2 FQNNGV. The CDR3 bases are TGTGCCAGCAGCTCCGGGCGGGGGGTTTTCTACAATGAGCAGTTCTTC. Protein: CASSSGRGVFYNEQFF.

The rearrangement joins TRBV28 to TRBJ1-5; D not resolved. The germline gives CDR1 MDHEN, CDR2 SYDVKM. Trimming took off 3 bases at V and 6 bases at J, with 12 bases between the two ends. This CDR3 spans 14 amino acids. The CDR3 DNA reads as TGTGCCAGCAGTTTCCGGGGTCAAAGTCAGCCCCAGCATTTT. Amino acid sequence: CASSFRGQSQPQHF.

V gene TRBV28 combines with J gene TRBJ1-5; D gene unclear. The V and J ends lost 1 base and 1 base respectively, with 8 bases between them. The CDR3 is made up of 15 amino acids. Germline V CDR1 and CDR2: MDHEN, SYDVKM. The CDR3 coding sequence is TGTGCCAGCAGTTTATTAACAGAGAGCAATCAGCCCCAGCATTTT. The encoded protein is CASSLLTESNQPQHF.

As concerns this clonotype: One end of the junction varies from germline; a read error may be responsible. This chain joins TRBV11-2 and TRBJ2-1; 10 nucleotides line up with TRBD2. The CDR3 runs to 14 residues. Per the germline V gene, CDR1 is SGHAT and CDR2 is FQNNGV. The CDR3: CASSLDGAGTSVLF. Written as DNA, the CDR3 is TGTGCCAGCAGCTTAGATGGGGCCGGGACTAGCGTACTCTTC.

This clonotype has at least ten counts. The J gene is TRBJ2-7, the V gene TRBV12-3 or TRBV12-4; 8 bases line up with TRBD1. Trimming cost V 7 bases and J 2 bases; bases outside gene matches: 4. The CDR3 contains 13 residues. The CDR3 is CASTEGQAYEQYF. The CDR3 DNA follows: TGTGCCAGCACCGAGGGACAGGCCTACGAGCAGTACTTC.

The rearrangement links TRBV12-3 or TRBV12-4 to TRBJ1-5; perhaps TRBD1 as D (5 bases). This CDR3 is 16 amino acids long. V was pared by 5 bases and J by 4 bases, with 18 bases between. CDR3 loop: CASSPGVGRRNQPQHF. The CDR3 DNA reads TGTGCCAGCAGTCCGGGGGTGGGCAGGCGGAATCAGCCCCAGCATTTT.